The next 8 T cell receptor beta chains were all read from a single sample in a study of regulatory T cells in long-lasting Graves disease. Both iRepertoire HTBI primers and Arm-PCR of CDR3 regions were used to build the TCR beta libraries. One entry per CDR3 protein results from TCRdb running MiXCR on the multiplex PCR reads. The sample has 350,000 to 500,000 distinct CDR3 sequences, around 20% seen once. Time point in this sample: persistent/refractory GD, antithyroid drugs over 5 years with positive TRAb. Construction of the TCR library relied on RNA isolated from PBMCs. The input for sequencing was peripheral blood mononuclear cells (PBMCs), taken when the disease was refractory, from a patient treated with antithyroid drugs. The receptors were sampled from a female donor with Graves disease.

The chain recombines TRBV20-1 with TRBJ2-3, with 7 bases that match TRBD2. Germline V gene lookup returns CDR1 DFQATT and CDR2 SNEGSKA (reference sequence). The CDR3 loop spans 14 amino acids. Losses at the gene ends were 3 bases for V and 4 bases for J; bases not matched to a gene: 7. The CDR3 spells CSARAGEGSDTQYF. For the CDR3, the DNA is TGCAGTGCTAGGGCGGGAGAGGGGTCAGATACGCAGTATTTT.

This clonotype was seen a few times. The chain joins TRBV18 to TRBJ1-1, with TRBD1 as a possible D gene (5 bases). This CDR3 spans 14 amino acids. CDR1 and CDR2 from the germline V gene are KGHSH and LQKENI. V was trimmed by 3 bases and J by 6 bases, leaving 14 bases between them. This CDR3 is CASSPSRARAEAFF. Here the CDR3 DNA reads TGTGCCAGCTCACCTTCCAGGGCGAGGGCTGAAGCTTTCTTT.

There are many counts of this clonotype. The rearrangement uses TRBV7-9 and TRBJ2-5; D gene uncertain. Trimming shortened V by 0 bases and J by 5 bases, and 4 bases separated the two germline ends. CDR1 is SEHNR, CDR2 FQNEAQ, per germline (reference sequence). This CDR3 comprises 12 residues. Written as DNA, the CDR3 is TGTGCCAGCAGCTTAGCGCTGGAGACCCAGTACTTC. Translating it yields CASSLALETQYF.

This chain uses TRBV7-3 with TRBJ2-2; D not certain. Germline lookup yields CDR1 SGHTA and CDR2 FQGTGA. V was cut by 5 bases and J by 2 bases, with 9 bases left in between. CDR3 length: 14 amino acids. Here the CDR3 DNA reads TGTGCCAGCAGCACCGGGTCCAACACCGGGGAGCTGTTTTTT. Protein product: CASSTGSNTGELFF.

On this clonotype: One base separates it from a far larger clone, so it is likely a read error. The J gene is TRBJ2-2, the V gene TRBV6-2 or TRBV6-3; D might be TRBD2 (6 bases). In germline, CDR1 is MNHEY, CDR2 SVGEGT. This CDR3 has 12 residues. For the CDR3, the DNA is TGTGCCAGCAGTTCAGTTGGCGGGGAGCTGTCTTTT. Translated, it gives CASSSVGGELSF.

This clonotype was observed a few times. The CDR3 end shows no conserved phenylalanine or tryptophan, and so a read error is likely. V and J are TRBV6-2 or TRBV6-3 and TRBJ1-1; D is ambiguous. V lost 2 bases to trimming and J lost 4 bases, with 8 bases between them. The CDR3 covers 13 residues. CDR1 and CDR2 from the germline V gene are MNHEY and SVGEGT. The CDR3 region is CASSYGPTTEAFL. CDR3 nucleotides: TGTGCCAGCAGTTACGGGCCAACCACTGAAGCTTTCCTT.

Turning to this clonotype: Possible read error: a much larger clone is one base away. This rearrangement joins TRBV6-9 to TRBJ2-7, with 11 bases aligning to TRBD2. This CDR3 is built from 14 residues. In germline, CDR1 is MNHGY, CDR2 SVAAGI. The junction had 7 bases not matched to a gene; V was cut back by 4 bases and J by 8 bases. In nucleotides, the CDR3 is TGTGCCAGCAGTTTAGCGGGAGGGAGATACAAGCAGTACTTC. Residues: CASSLAGGRYKQYF.

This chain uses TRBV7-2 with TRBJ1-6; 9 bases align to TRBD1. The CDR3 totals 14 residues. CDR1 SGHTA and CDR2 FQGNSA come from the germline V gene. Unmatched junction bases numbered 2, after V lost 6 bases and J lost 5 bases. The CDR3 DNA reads TGTGCCAGCAGTTGGACAGGGGATAATTCACCCCTCCACTTT. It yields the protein CASSWTGDNSPLHF.